Listed below are T cell receptor beta chains from one sample, sequenced in a study of relationships among human T cell subsets. TCRdb reanalysed the multiplex PCR reads using MiXCR and keeps one entry per CDR3 protein. The sample carries roughly 13,000 distinct CDR3 sequences, around 69% recorded once. Sequenced: CD4+ Th1 cells sorted from blood. These receptors were obtained from a man aged 40-49 years in good health. Both conserved end residues are part of each CDR3. The D gene is left open where the match is weak. Expanded clones are given a class, and other clones once, few, many or no size at all.

d_gene	abundance	v_gene	len	j_gene	CDR3nt	CDR3aa
-	-	TRBV11-2	14	TRBJ2-7	TGTGCCAGCGCCCTGACCACAGGGCCCTACGAGCAGTACTTC	CASALTTGPYEQYF
-	-	TRBV20-1	16	TRBJ2-1	TGCAGTGCTACCCACGGGGGAGCCCCCCTCTACAATGAGCAGTTCTTC	CSATHGGAPLYNEQFF
-	few	TRBV28	12	TRBJ1-1	TGTGCCAGCAGTGAGTTGGTCACTGAAGCTTTCTTT	CASSELVTEAFF
TRBD1	-	TRBV6-5	15	TRBJ1-2	TGTGCCAGCAGTGCCGACAGGGGGCGTATCTATGGCTACACCTTC	CASSADRGRIYGYTF
-	-	TRBV30	13	TRBJ2-2	TGTGCCTGGAGTGGGGAAAACACCGGGGAGCTGTTTTTT	CAWSGENTGELFF
-	-	TRBV24-1	12	TRBJ2-3	TGTGCCACCAGCGGTCGCACAGATACGCAGTATTTT	CATSGRTDTQYF
-	-	TRBV2	15	TRBJ2-3	TGTGCCAGCAGTGGCGATGGGCTTAGCACAGATACGCAGTATTTT	CASSGDGLSTDTQYF
-	-	TRBV19	15	TRBJ2-1	TGTGCCAGTAGTATAATGAAGCGGAGCAACAATGAGCAGTTCTTC	CASSIMKRSNNEQFF
-	few	TRBV2	12	TRBJ1-1	TGTGCCAGAGGACAAGTGAACACTGAAGCTTTCTTT	CARGQVNTEAFF
TRBD2	few	TRBV5-1	15	TRBJ2-2	TGCGCCAGCAGCCCTAGCGGGGCGAACACCGGGGAGCTGTTTTTT	CASSPSGANTGELFF
TRBD2	-	TRBV7-9	15	TRBJ2-1	TGTGCCAGCAGCAGACTAGCGGGAGAGTGGAATGAGCAGTTCTTC	CASSRLAGEWNEQFF
-	-	TRBV28	15	TRBJ2-7	TGTGCCAGCAGTTTTTACGACACTTTTACGTACGAGCAGTACTTC	CASSFYDTFTYEQYF
TRBD2	-	TRBV25-1	16	TRBJ2-3	TGTGCCAGCAGTGAATCCGCTAGCGGGATCACAGATACGCAGTATTTT	CASSESASGITDTQYF
-	-	TRBV7-8	14	TRBJ2-4	TGTGCCAGCAGCTTAGGTGAAGCCAAAAACATTCAGTACTTC	CASSLGEAKNIQYF
-	few	TRBV11-2	13	TRBJ2-5	TGTGCCAGCAGCATGGACGAGTATGGGACCCAGTACTTC	CASSMDEYGTQYF
TRBD1	few	TRBV12-3/TRBV12-4	16	TRBJ2-1	TGTGCCAGCAGTTTAGTGTCCGGACAGGGGCAGAATGAGCAGTTCTTC	CASSLVSGQGQNEQFF
TRBD1	few	TRBV13	15	TRBJ2-1	TGTGCCAGCAGACGAGGACAGGGTCTCTACAATGAGCAGTTCTTC	CASRRGQGLYNEQFF
-	-	TRBV18	13	TRBJ1-1	TGTGCCAGCTCACCCCAAACGAACACTGAAGCTTTCTTT	CASSPQTNTEAFF
-	-	TRBV28	13	TRBJ1-6	TGTGCCAGCAAGGGAACAGGCGATTCACCCCTCCACTTT	CASKGTGDSPLHF
-	-	TRBV4-1	15	TRBJ2-2	TGCGCCAGCAGCCAGACCTTGGGCAGGGCCGGGGAGCTGTTTTTT	CASSQTLGRAGELFF
-	-	TRBV7-9	15	TRBJ2-3	TGTGCCAGCAGCTTCCTTCAGGGATTGGCAGATACGCAGTATTTT	CASSFLQGLADTQYF
-	-	TRBV28	14	TRBJ1-3	TGTGCCAGCAGCTTCCAGGTCTCTGGAAACACCATATATTTT	CASSFQVSGNTIYF
TRBD1	-	TRBV28	16	TRBJ2-3	TGTGCCAGCAGGCCTCCACAGGGGGCTCGCACAGATACGCAGTATTTT	CASRPPQGARTDTQYF
TRBD2	-	TRBV10-3	15	TRBJ2-1	TGTGCCATCAGTGAATTTAGCGGGGGTTACAATGAGCAGTTCTTC	CAISEFSGGYNEQFF
-	-	TRBV10-3	17	TRBJ2-1	TGTGCCATCAGTGAGAGGGGTCGACAGAGCTCCTACAATGAGCAGTTCTTC	CAISERGRQSSYNEQFF
-	-	TRBV28	14	TRBJ1-1	TGTGCCAGCAACGATTCCGGTGGGGACACTGAAGCTTTCTTT	CASNDSGGDTEAFF
-	few	TRBV11-1	16	TRBJ2-1	TGTGCCAGCAGCTTAATTTCCCAGGGCTCCTACAATGAGCAGTTCTTC	CASSLISQGSYNEQFF
-	-	TRBV19	14	TRBJ2-7	TGTGCCAGTAGGCCTCCGGGACAAACCTACGAGCAGTACTTC	CASRPPGQTYEQYF
TRBD2	-	TRBV5-1	15	TRBJ2-7	TGCGCCAGCAGCTCGGAACTAGCGGGTCCCTACGAGCAGTACTTC	CASSSELAGPYEQYF
TRBD2	-	TRBV5-1	18	TRBJ2-6	TGCGCCAGCAGCGAAGGGACTAGCGGGAGTGCTGGGGCCAACGTCCTGACTTTC	CASSEGTSGSAGANVLTF
-	-	TRBV18	10	TRBJ2-3	TGTGCCAGCTCAAGGGGTACGCAGTATTTT	CASSRGTQYF
-	few	TRBV6-5	17	TRBJ1-5	TGTGCCAGCAGTTACACAGCCGGGACGGCGATTGACCAGCCCCAGCATTTT	CASSYTAGTAIDQPQHF
-	few	TRBV6-6	15	TRBJ2-3	TGTGCCAGCACCCCGGGTCAACTTGAAACAGATACGCAGTATTTT	CASTPGQLETDTQYF
TRBD2	-	TRBV6-1	15	TRBJ2-1	TGTGCCAGCACCTTCGAAGTGGGGACTACGAATGAGCAGTTCTTC	CASTFEVGTTNEQFF
TRBD2	-	TRBV11-2	19	TRBJ2-1	TGTGCCAGCAGCCAGGGACTACTAGCGGGGGGGTCGGTCGGCAATGAGCAGTTCTTC	CASSQGLLAGGSVGNEQFF
-	-	TRBV14	13	TRBJ2-3	TGTGCCAGCAGTCGACTTCTCACAGATACGCAGTATTTT	CASSRLLTDTQYF
TRBD1	-	TRBV28	14	TRBJ2-2	TGTGCCACCCCGGACAGGGGAAACACCGGGGAGCTGTTTTTT	CATPDRGNTGELFF
-	-	TRBV20-1	14	TRBJ1-5	TGCAGTGCTAGGAGGGGGGGCGGAAATCAGCCCCAGCATTTT	CSARRGGGNQPQHF
-	once	TRBV27	13	TRBJ2-1	TGTGCCAGCAGCCTTAGTTTCCGGACCGGGCGGTTCTTC	CASSLSFRTGRFF
TRBD2	few	TRBV20-1	15	TRBJ2-3	TGCAGTGCTATTCGACTAGCGGGAGCCACAGATACGCAGTATTTT	CSAIRLAGATDTQYF
-	-	TRBV11-2	14	TRBJ2-7	TGTGCCAGCAGCTTAGACAGTGGCTCCTACGAGCAGTACTTC	CASSLDSGSYEQYF
-	-	TRBV27	16	TRBJ2-5	TGTGCCAGCAGTCCTATGCTGGGGACAATACAAGAGACCCAGTACTTC	CASSPMLGTIQETQYF
TRBD1	-	TRBV12-3/TRBV12-4	15	TRBJ2-6	TGTGCCAGCAGTCTCGACAGGGTTAAGGCCAACGTCCTGACTTTC	CASSLDRVKANVLTF
-	-	TRBV11-2	15	TRBJ2-5	TGTGCCAGCAGCTTAAGTCTCGGCAACCAAGAGACCCAGTACTTC	CASSLSLGNQETQYF